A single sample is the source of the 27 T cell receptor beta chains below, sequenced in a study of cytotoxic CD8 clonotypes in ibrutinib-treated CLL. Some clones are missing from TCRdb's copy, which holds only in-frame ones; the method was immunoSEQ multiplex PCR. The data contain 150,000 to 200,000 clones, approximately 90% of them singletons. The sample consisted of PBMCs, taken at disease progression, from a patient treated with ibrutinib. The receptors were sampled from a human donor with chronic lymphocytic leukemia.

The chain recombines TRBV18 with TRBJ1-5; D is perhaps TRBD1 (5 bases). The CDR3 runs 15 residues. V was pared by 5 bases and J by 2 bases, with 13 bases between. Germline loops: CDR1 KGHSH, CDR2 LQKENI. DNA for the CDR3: TGTGCCAGCTCAGAGACAGCGTACGGCAATCAGCCCCAGCATTTT. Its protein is CASSETAYGNQPQHF.

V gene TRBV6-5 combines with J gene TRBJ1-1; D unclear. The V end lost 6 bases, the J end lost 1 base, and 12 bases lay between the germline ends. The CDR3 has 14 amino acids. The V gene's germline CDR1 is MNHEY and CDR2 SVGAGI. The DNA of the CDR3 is TGTGCCAGCAGCCTCAGGACCCCGAACACTGAAGCTTTCTTT. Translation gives CASSLRTPNTEAFF.

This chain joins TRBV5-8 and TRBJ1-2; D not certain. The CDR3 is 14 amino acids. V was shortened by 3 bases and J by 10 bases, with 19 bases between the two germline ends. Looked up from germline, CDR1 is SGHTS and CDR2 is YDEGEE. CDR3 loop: CASSSLNSTRTYTF. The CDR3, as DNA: TGTGCCAGCAGCTCCCTCAATTCGACAAGGACCTACACCTTC. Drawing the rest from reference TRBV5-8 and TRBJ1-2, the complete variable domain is EAGVTQSPTHLIKTRGQQATLRCSPISGHTSVYWYQQALGLGLQFLLWYDEGEERNRGNFPPRFSGRQFPNYSSELNVNALELEDSALYLCASSSLNSTRTYTFGSGTRLTVV.

DNA for the CDR3: TGTGCCAGCAGTACAGGGGTAGGGCCCTACAATGAGCAGTTCTTC. This sequence encodes CASSTGVGPYNEQFF. The chain has TRBV6-1 and TRBJ2-1, with TRBD1 matching over 7 bases. CDR3 length: 15 amino acids. With 5 bases clipped from V and 2 bases from J, the junction kept 6 bases outside the gene matches. Germline assignment: CDR1 MNHNS and CDR2 SASEGT.

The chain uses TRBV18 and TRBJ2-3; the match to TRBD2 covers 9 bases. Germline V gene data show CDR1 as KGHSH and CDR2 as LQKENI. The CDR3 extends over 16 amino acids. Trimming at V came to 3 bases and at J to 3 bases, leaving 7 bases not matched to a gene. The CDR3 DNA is TGTGCCAGCTCACCTGATGCTAGCGGGATAACAGATACGCAGTATTTT. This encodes CASSPDASGITDTQYF.

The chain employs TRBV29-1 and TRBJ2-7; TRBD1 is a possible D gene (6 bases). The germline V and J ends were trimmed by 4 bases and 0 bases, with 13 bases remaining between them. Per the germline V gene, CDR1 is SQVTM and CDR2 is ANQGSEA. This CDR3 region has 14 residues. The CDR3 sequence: CSVGPGHPSYEQYF. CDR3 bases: TGCAGCGTTGGGCCGGGACACCCCTCCTACGAGCAGTACTTC.

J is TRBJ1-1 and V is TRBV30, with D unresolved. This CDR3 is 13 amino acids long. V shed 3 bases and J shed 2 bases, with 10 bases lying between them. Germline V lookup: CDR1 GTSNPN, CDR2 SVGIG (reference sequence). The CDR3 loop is CAWRTNTNTEAFF. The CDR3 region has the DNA TGTGCCTGGAGAACAAACACTAACACTGAAGCTTTCTTT. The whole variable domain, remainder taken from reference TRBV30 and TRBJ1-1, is SQTIHQWPATLVQPVGSPLSLECTVEGTSNPNLYWYRQAAGRGLQLLFYSVGIGQISSEVPQNLSASRPQDRQFILSSKKLLLSDSGFYLCAWRTNTNTEAFFGQGTRLTVV.

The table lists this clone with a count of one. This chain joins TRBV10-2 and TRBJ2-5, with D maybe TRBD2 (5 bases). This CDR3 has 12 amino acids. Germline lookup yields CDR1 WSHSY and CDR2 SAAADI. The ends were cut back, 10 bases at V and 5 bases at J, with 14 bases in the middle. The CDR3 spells CATSGGRETQYF. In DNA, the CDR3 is TGCGCCACGTCCGGCGGGCGGGAGACCCAGTACTTC.

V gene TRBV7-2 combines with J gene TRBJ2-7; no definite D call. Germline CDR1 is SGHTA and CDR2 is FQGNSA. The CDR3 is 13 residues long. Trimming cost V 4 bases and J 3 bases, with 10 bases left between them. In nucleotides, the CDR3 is TGTGCCAGCAGCTCCCCCCAGGACTACGAGCAGTACTTC. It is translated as CASSSPQDYEQYF.

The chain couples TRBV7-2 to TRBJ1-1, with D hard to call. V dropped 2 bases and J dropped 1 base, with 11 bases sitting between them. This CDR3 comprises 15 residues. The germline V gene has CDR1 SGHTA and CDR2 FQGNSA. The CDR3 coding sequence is TGTGCCAGCAGCTTATGGACCGGAACGAACACTGAAGCTTTCTTT. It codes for CASSLWTGTNTEAFF. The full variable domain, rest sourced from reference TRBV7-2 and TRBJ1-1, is GAGVSQSPSNKVTEKGKDVELRCDPISGHTALYWYRQSLGQGLEFLIYFQGNSAPDKSGLPSDRFSAERTGGSVSTLTIQRTQQEDSAVYLCASSLWTGTNTEAFFGQGTRLTVV.

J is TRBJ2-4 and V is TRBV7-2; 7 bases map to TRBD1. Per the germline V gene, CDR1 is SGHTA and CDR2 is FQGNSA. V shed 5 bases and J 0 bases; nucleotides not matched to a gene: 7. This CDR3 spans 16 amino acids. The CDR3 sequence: CASSNDRALAKNIQYF. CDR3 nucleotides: TGTGCCAGCAGCAACGACAGGGCTCTAGCCAAAAACATTCAGTACTTC.

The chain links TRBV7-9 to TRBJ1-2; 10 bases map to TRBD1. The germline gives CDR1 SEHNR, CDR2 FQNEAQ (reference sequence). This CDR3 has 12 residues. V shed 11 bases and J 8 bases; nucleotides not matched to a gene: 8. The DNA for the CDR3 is TGTGCCGGGGGGACAGGGGCTCACGGCTACACCTTC. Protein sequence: CAGGTGAHGYTF. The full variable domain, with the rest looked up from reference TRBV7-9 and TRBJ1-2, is DTGVSQNPRHKITKRGQNVTFRCDPISEHNRLYWYRQTLGQGPEFLTYFQNEAQLEKSRLLSDRFSAERPKGSFSTLEIQRTEQGDSAMYLCAGGTGAHGYTFGSGTRLTVV.

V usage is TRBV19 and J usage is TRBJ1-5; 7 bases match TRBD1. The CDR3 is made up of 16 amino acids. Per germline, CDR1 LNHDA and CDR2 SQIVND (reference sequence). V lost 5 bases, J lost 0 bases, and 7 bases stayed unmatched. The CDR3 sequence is CASSSIGDSSNQPQHF. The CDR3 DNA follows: TGTGCCAGTAGTTCCATAGGGGACAGTAGCAATCAGCCCCAGCATTTT.

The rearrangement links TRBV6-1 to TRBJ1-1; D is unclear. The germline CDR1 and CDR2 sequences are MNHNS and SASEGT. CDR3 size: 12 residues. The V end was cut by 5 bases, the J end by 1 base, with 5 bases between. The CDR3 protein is CASSQRNTEAFF. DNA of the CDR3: TGTGCCAGCAGTCAGCGGAACACTGAAGCTTTCTTT.

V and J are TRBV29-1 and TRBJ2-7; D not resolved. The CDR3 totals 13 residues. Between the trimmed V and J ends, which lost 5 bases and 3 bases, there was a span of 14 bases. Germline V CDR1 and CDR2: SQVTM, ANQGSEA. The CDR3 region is CSVRKNTDYEQYF. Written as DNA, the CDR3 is TGCAGCGTTCGGAAGAACACAGACTACGAGCAGTACTTC.

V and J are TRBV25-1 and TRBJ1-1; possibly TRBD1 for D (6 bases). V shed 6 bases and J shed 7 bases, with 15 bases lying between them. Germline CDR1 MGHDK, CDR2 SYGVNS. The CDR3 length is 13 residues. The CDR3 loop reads CASSETGIFEAFF. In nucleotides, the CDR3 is TGTGCCAGCAGCGAGACAGGCATCTTTGAAGCTTTCTTT.

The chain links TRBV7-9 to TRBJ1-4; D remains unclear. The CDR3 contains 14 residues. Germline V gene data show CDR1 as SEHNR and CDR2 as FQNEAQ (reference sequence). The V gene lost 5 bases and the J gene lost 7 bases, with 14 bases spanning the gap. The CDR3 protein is CASSQMESAEKLFF. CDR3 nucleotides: TGTGCCAGCAGCCAGATGGAGTCTGCTGAAAAACTGTTTTTT.

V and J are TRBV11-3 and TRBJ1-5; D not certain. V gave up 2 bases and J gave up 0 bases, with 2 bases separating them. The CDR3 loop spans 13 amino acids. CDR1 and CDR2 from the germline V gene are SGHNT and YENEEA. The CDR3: CASSLLSNQPQHF. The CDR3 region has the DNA TGTGCCAGCAGCTTACTTAGCAATCAGCCCCAGCATTTT.

CDR3 sequence: CASSFYGLAGGFRYNEQFF. The CDR3 nucleotides are TGCGCCAGCAGCTTTTATGGACTAGCGGGAGGATTCCGGTACAATGAGCAGTTCTTC. The rearrangement joins TRBV5-1 to TRBJ2-1; 14 positions agree with TRBD2. Germline V gene sequence: CDR1 SGHRS, CDR2 YFSETQ. Trimming took 2 bases from V and 4 from J; bases not matched to a gene: 11. The CDR3 covers 19 residues.

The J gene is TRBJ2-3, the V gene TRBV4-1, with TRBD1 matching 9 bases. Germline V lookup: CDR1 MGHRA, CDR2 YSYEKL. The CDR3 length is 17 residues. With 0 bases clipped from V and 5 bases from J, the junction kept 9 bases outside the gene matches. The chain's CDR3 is CASSQESGQGRKDTQYF. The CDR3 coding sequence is TGCGCCAGCAGCCAAGAGTCGGGACAGGGCAGAAAAGATACGCAGTATTTT.

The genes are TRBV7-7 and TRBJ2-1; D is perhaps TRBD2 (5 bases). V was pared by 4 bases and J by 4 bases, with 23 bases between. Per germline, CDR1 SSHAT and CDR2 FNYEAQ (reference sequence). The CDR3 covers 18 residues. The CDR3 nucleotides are TGTGCCAGCAGCTCCAATCCCCCGGCGGCCGAGGGTTACAATGAGCAGTTCTTC. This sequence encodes CASSSNPPAAEGYNEQFF. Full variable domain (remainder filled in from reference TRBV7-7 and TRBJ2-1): GAGVSQSPRYKVTKRGQDVTLRCDPISSHATLYWYQQALGQGPEFLTYFNYEAQPDKSGLPSDRFSAERPEGSISTLTIQRTEQRDSAMYRCASSSNPPAAEGYNEQFFGPGTRLTVL.

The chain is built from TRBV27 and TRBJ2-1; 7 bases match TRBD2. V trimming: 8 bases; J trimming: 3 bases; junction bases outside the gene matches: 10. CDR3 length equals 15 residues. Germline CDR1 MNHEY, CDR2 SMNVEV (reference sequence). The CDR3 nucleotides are TGTGCCAGCCCAAAGCGGGCTAGCGGCTACAATGAGCAGTTCTTC. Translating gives CASPKRASGYNEQFF.

The CDR3 loop is CASSQPRYNQAFF. CDR3 DNA sequence: TGCGCCAGCAGCCAACCCAGGTATAATCAAGCTTTCTTT. This chain joins TRBV4-1 and TRBJ1-1; no clear D. V gave up 2 bases and J gave up 9 bases, with 13 bases separating them. CDR1 is MGHRA, CDR2 YSYEKL, per germline. CDR3 length: 13 residues.

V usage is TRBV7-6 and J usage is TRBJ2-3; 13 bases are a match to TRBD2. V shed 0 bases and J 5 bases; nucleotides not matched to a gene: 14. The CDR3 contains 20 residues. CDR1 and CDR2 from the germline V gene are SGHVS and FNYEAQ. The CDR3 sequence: CASSLAETSGRRWGEDTQYF. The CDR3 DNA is TGTGCCAGCAGCTTAGCGGAGACTAGCGGGAGGAGGTGGGGGGAAGATACGCAGTATTTT.

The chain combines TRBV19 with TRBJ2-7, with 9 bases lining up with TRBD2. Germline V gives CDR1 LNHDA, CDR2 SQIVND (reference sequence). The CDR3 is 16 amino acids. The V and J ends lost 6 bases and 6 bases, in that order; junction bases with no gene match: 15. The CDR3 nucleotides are TGTGCCAGTAGACCTTACTCGGCGGGAGGGCCGGGCGAGCAGTACTTC. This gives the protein CASRPYSAGGPGEQYF.

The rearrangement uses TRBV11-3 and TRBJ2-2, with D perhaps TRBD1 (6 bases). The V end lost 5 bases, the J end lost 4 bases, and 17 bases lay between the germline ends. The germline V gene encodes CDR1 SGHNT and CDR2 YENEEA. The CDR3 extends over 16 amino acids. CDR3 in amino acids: CASSVGDRRSTGELFF. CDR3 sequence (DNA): TGTGCCAGCAGCGTAGGAGACAGGCGAAGCACCGGGGAGCTGTTTTTT.

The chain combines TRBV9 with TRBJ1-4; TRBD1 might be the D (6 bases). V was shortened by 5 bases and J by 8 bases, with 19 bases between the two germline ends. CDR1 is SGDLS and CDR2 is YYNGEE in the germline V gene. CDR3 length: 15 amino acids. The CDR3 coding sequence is TGTGCCAGCAGTGCAGGGGAGATAGACGGCGAAAAACTGTTTTTT. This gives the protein CASSAGEIDGEKLFF.